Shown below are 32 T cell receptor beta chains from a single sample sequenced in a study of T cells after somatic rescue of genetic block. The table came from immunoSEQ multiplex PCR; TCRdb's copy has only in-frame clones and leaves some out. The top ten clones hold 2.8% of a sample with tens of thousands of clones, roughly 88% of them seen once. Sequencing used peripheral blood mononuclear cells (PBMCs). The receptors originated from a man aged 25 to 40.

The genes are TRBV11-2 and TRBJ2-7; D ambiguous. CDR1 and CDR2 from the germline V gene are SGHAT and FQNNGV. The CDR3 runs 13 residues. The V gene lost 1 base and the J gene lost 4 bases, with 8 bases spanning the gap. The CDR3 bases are TGTGCCAGCAGCTTAGGTAGAATGTACGAGCAGTACTTC. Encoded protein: CASSLGRMYEQYF. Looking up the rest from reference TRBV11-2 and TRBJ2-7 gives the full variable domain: EAGVAQSPRYKIIEKRQSVAFWCNPISGHATLYWYQQILGQGPKLLIQFQNNGVVDDSQLPKDRFSAERLKGVDSTLKIQPAKLEDSAVYLCASSLGRMYEQYFGPGTRLTVT.

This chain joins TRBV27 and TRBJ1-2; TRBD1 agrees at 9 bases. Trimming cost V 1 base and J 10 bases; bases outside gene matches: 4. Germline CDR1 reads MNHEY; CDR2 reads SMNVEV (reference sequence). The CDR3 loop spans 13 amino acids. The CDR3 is CASSLFWTGDYTF. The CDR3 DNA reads TGTGCCAGCAGTTTATTCTGGACAGGGGACTACACCTTC.

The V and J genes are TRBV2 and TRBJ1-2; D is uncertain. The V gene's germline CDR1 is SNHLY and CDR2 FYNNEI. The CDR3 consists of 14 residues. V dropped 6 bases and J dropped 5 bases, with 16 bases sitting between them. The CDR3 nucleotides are TGTGCCAGCAGCGTTCTCGGGCCCCTTTATGGCTACACCTTC. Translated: CASSVLGPLYGYTF.

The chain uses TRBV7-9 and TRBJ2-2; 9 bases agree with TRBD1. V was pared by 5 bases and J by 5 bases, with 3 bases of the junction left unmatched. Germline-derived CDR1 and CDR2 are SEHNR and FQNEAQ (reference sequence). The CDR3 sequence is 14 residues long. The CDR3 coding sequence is TGTGCCAGCAGCGCTGACAGGGGGACCGGGGAGCTGTTTTTT. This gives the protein CASSADRGTGELFF.

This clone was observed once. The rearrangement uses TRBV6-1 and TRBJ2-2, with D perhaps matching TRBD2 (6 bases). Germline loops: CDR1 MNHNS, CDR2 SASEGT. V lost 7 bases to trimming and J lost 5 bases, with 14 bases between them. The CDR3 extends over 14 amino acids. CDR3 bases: TGTGCCAGCAACCGGGACTGGAAAACCGGGGAGCTGTTTTTT. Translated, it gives CASNRDWKTGELFF.

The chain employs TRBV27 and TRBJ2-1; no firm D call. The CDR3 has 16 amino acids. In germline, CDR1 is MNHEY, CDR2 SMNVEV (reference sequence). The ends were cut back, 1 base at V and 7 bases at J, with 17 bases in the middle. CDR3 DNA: TGTGCCAGCAGTTTATTAGGTTTTGAAGCTCGAAATGAGCAGTTCTTC. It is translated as CASSLLGFEARNEQFF.

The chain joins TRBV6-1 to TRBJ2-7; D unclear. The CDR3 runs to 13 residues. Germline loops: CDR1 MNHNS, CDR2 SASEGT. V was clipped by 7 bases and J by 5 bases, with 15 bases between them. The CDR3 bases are TGTGCCAGCATCCTCTCATCGAAGGACGAGCAGTACTTC. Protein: CASILSSKDEQYF.

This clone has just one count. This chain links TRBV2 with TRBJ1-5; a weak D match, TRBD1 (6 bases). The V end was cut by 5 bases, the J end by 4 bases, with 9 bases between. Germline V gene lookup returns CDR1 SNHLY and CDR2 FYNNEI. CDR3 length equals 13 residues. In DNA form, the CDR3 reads TGTGCCAGCAGTCCAGGGGTTAATCAGCCCCAGCATTTT. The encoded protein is CASSPGVNQPQHF. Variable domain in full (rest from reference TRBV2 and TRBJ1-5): EPEVTQTPSHQVTQMGQEVILRCVPISNHLYFYWYRQILGQKVEFLVSFYNNEISEKSEIFDDQFSVERPDGSNFTLKIRSTKLEDSAMYFCASSPGVNQPQHFGDGTRLSIL.

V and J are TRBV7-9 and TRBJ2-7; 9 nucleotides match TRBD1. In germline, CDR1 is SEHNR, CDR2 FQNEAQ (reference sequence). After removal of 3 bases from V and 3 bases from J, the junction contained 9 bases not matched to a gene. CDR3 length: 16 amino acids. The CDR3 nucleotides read TGTGCCAGCAGCTTGGAGGGGACAGGGAAGGGCTACGAGCAGTACTTC. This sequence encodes CASSLEGTGKGYEQYF.

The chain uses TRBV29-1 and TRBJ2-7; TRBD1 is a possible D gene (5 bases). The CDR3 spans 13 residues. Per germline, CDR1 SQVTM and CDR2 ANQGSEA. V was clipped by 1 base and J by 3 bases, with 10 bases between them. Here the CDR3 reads CSVEVGQGYEQYF. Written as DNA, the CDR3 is TGCAGCGTTGAAGTTGGGCAGGGCTACGAGCAGTACTTC.

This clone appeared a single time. CDR3 loop: CASRLPTGTEKYEQFF. CDR3 DNA sequence: TGTGCCAGCAGACTACCGACAGGGACCGAAAAGTATGAGCAGTTCTTC. V usage is TRBV27 and J usage is TRBJ2-1, with 7 bases fitting TRBD1. The germline V gene has CDR1 MNHEY and CDR2 SMNVEV (reference sequence). This CDR3 spans 16 amino acids. The V segment lost 6 bases and the J segment 8 bases; nucleotides outside the gene matches: 16.

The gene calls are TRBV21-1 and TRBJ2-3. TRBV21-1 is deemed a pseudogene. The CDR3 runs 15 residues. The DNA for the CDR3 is TGTGCCAGCAGCAAGAGGTCCGGGCCCGGAGATACGCAGTATTTT. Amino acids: CASSKRSGPGDTQYF.

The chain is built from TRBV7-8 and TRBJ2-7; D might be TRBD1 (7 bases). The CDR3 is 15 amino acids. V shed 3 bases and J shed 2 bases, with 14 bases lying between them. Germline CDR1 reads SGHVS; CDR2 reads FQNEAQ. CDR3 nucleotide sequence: TGTGCCAGCAGCTTTGGAGGGGGCGCCCCCTACGAGCAGTACTTC. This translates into CASSFGGGAPYEQYF.

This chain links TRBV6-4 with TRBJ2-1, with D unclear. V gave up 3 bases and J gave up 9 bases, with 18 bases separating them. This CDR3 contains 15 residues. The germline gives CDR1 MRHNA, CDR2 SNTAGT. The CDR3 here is CASSESWALVSEQFF. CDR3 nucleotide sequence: TGTGCCAGCAGTGAGTCCTGGGCGCTCGTTAGTGAGCAGTTCTTC.

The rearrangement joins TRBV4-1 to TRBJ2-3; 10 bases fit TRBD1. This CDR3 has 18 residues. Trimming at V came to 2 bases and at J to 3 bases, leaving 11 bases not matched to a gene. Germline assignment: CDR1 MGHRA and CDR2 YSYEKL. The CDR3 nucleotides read TGCGCCAGCAGCCAATCCACTGAGGGGACAGGGGTAACAGATACGCAGTATTTT. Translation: CASSQSTEGTGVTDTQYF.

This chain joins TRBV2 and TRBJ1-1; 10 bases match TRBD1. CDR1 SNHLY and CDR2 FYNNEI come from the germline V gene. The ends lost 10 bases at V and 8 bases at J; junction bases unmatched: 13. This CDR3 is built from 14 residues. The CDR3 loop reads CATPTGGYGREAFF. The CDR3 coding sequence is TGTGCCACCCCGACAGGGGGCTATGGGCGGGAAGCTTTCTTT.

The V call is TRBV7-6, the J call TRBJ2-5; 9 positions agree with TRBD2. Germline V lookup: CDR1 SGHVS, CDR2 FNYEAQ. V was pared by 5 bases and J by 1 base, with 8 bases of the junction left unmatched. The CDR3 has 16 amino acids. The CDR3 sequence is CASSSGVAGAQETQYF. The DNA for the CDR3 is TGTGCCAGCAGCAGCGGGGTAGCGGGGGCCCAAGAGACCCAGTACTTC.

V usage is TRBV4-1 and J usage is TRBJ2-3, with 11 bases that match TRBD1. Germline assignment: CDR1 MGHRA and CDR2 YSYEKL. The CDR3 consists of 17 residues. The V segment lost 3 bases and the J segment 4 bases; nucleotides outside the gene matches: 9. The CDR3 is CASSHSGQGARSDTQYF. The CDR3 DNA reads TGCGCCAGCAGCCATTCTGGACAGGGGGCGAGGTCAGATACGCAGTATTTT.

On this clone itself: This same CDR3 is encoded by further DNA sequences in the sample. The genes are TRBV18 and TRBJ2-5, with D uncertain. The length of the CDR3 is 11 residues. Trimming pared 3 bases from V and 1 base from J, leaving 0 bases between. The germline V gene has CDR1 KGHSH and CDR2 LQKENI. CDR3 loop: CASSPQETQYF. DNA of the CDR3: TGTGCCAGCTCACCCCAAGAGACCCAGTACTTC.

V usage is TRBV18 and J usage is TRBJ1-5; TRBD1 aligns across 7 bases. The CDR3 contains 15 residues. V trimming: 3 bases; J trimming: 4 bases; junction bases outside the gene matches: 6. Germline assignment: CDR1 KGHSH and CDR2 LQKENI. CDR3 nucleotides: TGTGCCAGCTCACCCCAGACAGGGAGTAATCAGCCCCAGCATTTT. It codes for CASSPQTGSNQPQHF.

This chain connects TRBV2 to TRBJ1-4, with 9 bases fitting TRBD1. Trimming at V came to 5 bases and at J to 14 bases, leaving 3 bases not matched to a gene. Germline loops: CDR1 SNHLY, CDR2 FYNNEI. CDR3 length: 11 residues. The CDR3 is CASSPDRGLFF. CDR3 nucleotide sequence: TGTGCCAGCAGTCCGGACAGGGGTCTGTTTTTT.

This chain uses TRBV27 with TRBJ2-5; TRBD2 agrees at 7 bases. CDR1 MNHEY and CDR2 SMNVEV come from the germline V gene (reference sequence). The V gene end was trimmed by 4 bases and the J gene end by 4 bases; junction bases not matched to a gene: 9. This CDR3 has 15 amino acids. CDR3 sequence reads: CASSWGREGRETQYF. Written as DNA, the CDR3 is TGTGCCAGCAGTTGGGGGAGGGAGGGGAGAGAGACCCAGTACTTC.

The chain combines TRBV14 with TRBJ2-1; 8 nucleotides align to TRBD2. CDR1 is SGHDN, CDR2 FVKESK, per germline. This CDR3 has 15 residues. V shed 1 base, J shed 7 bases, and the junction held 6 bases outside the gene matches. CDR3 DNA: TGTGCCAGCAGCCAAGGAGGGACTAGAGAAAATGAGCAGTTCTTC. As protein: CASSQGGTRENEQFF.

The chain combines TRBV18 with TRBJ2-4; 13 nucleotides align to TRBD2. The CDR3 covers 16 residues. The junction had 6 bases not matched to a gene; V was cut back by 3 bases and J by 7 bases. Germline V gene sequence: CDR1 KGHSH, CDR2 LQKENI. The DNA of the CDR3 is TGTGCCAGCTCACCTAGGACTAGCGGGAGCGTGAACATTCAGTACTTC. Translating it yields CASSPRTSGSVNIQYF.

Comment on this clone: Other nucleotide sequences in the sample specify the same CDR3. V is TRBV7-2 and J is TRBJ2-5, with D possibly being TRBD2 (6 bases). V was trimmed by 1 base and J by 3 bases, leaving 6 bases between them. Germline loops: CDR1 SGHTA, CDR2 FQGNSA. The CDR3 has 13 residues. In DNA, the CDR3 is TGTGCCAGCAGCTTAGGGACTAAAGAGACCCAGTACTTC. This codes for CASSLGTKETQYF.

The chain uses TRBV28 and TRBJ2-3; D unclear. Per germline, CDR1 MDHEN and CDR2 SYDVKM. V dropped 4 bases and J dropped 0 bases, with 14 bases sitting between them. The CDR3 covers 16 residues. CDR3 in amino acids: CASSSSAESSTDTQYF. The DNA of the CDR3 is TGTGCCAGCAGTTCCTCGGCGGAATCTAGCACAGATACGCAGTATTTT.

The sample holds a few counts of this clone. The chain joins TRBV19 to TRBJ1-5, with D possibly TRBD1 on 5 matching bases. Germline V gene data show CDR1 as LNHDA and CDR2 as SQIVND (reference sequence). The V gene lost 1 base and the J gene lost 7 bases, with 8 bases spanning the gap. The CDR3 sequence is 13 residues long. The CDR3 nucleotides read TGTGCCAGTAGTATAGCCGGGGGACAGCCCCAGCATTTT. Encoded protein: CASSIAGGQPQHF.

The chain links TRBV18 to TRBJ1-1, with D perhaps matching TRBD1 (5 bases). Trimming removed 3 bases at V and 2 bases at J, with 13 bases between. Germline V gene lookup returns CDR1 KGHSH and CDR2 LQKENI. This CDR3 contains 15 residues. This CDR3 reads CASSPPGHVNTEAFF. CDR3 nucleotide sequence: TGTGCCAGCTCACCTCCAGGACACGTCAACACTGAAGCTTTCTTT. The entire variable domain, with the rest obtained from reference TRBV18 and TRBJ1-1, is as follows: NAGVMQNPRHLVRRRGQEARLRCSPMKGHSHVYWYRQLPEEGLKFMVYLQKENIIDESGMPKERFSAEFPKEGPSILRIQQVVRGDSAAYFCASSPPGHVNTEAFFGQGTRLTVV.

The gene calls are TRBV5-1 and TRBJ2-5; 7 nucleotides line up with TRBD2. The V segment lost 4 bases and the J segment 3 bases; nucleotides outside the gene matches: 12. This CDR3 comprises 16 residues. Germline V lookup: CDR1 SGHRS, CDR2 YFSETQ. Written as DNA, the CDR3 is TGCGCCAGCAGCCCCTCGGTGGGGGAGGGAGAAGAGACCCAGTACTTC. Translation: CASSPSVGEGEETQYF.

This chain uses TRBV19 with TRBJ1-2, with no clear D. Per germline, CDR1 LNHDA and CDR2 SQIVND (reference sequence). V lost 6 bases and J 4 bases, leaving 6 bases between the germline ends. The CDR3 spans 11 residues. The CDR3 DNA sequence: TGTGCCAGTAGCGGACGCTATGGCTACACCTTC. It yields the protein CASSGRYGYTF. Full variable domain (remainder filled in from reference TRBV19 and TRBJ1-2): DGGITQSPKYLFRKEGQNVTLSCEQNLNHDAMYWYRQDPGQGLRLIYYSQIVNDFQKGDIAEGYSVSREKKESFPLTVTSAQKNPTAFYLCASSGRYGYTFGSGTRLTVV.

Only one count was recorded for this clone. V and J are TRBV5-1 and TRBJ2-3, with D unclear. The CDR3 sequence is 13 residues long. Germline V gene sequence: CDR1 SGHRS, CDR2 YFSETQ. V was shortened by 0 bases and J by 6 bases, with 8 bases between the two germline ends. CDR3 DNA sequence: TGCGCCAGCAGCTTGGATCCGGAGGATACGCAGTATTTT. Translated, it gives CASSLDPEDTQYF.

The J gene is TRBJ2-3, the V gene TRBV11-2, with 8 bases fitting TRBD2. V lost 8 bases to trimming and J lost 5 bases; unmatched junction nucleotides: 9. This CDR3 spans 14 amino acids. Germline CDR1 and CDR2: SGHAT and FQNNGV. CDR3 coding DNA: TGTGCCAGCCACCGCGGGGGGCAGAAAGATACGCAGTATTTT. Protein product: CASHRGGQKDTQYF.